The 6 T cell receptor beta chains in this list originate from one sample, sequenced in a study of regulatory T cells in long-lasting Graves disease. Arm-PCR with iRepertoire HTBI primers amplified the CDR3 regions for these TCR beta libraries. Via MiXCR, TCRdb re-called the multiplex PCR reads, giving one row per CDR3 protein. Found here are roughly 500,000 distinct CDR3 sequences, 20% to 25% of them singletons; the top ten hold 6.5% to 9%. Indicated time point: persistent/refractory GD, antithyroid drugs over 5 years with positive TRAb. RNA isolated from PBMCs was used to make the TCR library. The sample consisted of peripheral blood mononuclear cells (PBMCs), taken when the disease was refractory, from a patient treated with antithyroid drugs. The receptors stem from a female donor with Graves disease.

This clonotype occurred many times. One end of the junction fails to match germline, which may point to a read error. V usage is TRBV20-1 and J usage is TRBJ1-1; 9 bases match TRBD1. CDR3 length: 8 residues. Germline V gives CDR1 DFQATT, CDR2 SNEGSKA (reference sequence). CDR3 nucleotides: TGCAGTGCGGCTGACAGGGGGTTT. This sequence encodes CSAADRGF.

This clonotype was seen at least ten times. J is TRBJ2-7 and V is TRBV24-1; 10 nucleotides agree with TRBD1. The J segment lost 4 bases and the V segment lost 3 bases, leaving 5 bases of the junction unmatched. Per germline, CDR1 KGHDR and CDR2 SFDVKD. The CDR3 loop spans 15 amino acids. For the CDR3, the DNA is TGTGCCACCAGTGATCCGGGACAGGGGTGGTACGAGCAGTACTTC. Its translation is CATSDPGQGWYEQYF.

V and J are TRBV7-2 and TRBJ2-1; D not resolved. The CDR3 loop spans 13 amino acids. Germline loops: CDR1 SGHTA, CDR2 FQGNSA. Trimming took 5 bases from V and 7 from J, leaving 12 bases between them. CDR3 coding DNA: TGTGCCAGCAGCCACCCCAAAGGGAATGAGCAGTTCTTC. As protein: CASSHPKGNEQFF.

This clonotype was counted a few times. The chain links TRBV6-2 or TRBV6-3 to TRBJ2-2; 10 bases align to TRBD2. Germline CDR1 and CDR2: MNHEY and SVGEGT. V lost 3 bases, J lost 7 bases, and 5 bases stayed unmatched. This CDR3 region has 15 residues. The CDR3 loop is CASSYGTSAGGELFF. CDR3 nucleotides: TGTGCCAGCAGTTATGGGACTAGCGCCGGCGGGGAGCTGTTTTTT.

Regarding this clonotype: Being one base from a much bigger clone, this may be a read error. This chain joins TRBV28 and TRBJ2-7; the D gene could be TRBD1 or TRBD2 (5 bases each). CDR1 and CDR2 (germline): MDHEN, SYDVKM. CDR3 length: 14 amino acids. The CDR3: CASSSGQGFYEQHF. As DNA, the CDR3 is TGTGCCAGCAGTTCGGGGCAGGGTTTTTACGAGCAGCACTTC. The complete variable domain, with remaining parts taken from reference TRBV28 and TRBJ2-7, reads DVKVTQSSRYLVKRTGEKVFLECVQDMDHENMFWYRQDPGLGLRLIYFSYDVKMKEKGDIPEGYSVSREKKERFSLILESASTNQTSMYLCASSSGQGFYEQHFGPGTRLTVT.

This clonotype was detected only a few times. CDR3 coding DNA: TGTGCCAGTAGTAGGGGGCCAGGCCAGGGAGGTTTAGAGACCCAGTACTTC. Its translation: CASSRGPGQGGLETQYF. V and J are TRBV19 and TRBJ2-5, with D perhaps TRBD1 or TRBD2 (6 bases each). The V gene's germline CDR1 is LNHDA and CDR2 SQIVND (reference sequence). The CDR3 sequence is 17 residues long. V gave up 4 bases and J gave up 4 bases, with 22 bases separating them.